This T cell receptor (beta chain) appears in the sequencing data of a study of immune characterization of retroperitoneal liposarcoma. MiXCR was run by TCRdb on the PCR reads, yielding one entry per CDR3 protein. The repertoire holds around 11,000 distinct CDR3 sequences, with 37% as singletons. The germline V gene has CDR1 MNHNY and CDR2 SVGAGI (reference sequence). Trimming took off 2 bases at V and 0 bases at J, with 8 bases between the two ends. The CDR3 is made up of 14 amino acids. Material: tumor tissue. The clonotype originates from a female donor with retroperitoneal liposarcoma. The rearrangement links TRBV6-6 to TRBJ2-7, with D hard to call. The CDR3 loop reads CASSYGRSSYEQYF. Here the CDR3 DNA reads TGTGCCAGCAGTTACGGCAGGAGCTCCTACGAGCAGTACTTC.